This T cell receptor (beta chain) appears in the sequencing data of a study of T cell responses to AZD1222 COVID-19 vaccine. Study findings and constraints: Reportedly, nearly half of unique spike TCRs recognized epitopes outside B.1.351/B.1.1.7 mutations. Just a handful of AZD1222 recipients tested seropositive at baseline. Spike-wide coverage was observed for vaccine-associated CD4 TCRs, with dominant responses at 160-218 and 743-854.

Second doses at about 4 or about 12 weeks were pooled. Libraries were prepared by immunoSEQ multiplex PCR; TCRdb keeps only in-frame clonotypes and omits some of them. Here the sample spans some 110,000 clones, around 89% being singletons. Concerning this clone itself: The antigen is undetermined.

The sequenced sample was peripheral blood, obtained 28 days after the second AZD1222 dose. The receptor was derived from an adult who received the AZD1222 COVID-19 vaccine.

CDR3: CASSARTEYTEAFF. CDR3 nucleotide sequence: TGTGCCAGCAGCGCCCGGACAGAATACACTGAAGCTTTCTTT. The chain combines TRBV11-2 with TRBJ1-1, with TRBD1 as a possible D gene (6 bases). CDR1 is SGHAT and CDR2 is FQNNGV in the germline V gene. CDR3 length equals 14 residues. The V end was cut by 5 bases, the J end by 3 bases, with 13 bases between.